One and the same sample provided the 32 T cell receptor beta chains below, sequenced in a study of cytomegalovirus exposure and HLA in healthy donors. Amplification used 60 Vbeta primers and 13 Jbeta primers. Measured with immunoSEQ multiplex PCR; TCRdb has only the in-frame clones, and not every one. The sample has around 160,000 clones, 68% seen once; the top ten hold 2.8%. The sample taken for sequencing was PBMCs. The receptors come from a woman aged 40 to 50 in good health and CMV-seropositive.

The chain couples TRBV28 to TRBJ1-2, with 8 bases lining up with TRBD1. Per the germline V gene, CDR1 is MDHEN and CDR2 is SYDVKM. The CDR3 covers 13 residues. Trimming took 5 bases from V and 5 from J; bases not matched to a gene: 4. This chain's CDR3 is CASSPDRGYGYTF. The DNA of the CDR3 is TGTGCCAGCAGTCCAGACAGGGGATATGGCTACACCTTC.

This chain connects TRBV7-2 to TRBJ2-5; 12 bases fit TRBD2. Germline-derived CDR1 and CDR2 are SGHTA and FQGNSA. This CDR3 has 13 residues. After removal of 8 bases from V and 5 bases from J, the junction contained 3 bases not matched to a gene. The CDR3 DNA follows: TGTGCCAGCCAGACTAGCGGGAGCGAGACCCAGTACTTC. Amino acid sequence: CASQTSGSETQYF.

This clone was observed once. The DNA for the CDR3 is TGTGCCAGCTCACCACGGGGGACAGTCAATCAGCCCCAGCATTTT. Translated, it gives CASSPRGTVNQPQHF. The chain has TRBV18 and TRBJ1-5; 7 bases fit TRBD1. CDR3 length: 15 amino acids. The V segment lost 1 base and the J segment 3 bases; nucleotides outside the gene matches: 3. Germline CDR1 and CDR2: KGHSH and LQKENI.

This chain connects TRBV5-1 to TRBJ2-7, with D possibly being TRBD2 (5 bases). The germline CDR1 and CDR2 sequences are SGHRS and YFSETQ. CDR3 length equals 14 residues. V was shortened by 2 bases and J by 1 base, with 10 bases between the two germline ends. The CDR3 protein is CASSFPGKSYEQYF. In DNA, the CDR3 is TGCGCCAGCAGCTTCCCCGGGAAGTCCTACGAGCAGTACTTC.

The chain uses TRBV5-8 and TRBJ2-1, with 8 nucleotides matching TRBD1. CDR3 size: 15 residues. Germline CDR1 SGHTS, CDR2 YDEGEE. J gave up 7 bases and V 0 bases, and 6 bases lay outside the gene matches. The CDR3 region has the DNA TGTGCCAGCAGCTTGGGAGTTGACAGGGGAAATGAGCAGTTCTTC. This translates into CASSLGVDRGNEQFF.

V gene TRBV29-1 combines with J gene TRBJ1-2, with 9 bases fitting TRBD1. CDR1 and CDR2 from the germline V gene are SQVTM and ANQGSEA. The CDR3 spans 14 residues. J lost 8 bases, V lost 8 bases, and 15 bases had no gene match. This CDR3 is CSTLEKGTGLGYTF. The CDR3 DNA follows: TGCAGCACCCTGGAGAAGGGGACAGGGTTAGGCTACACCTTC.

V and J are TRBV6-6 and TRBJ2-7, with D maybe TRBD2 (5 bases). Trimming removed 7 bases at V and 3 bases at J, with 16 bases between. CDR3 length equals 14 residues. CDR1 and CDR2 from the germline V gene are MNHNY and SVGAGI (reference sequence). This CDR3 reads CASKPSGALYEQYF. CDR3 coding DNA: TGTGCCAGCAAACCAAGCGGAGCTCTCTACGAGCAGTACTTC.

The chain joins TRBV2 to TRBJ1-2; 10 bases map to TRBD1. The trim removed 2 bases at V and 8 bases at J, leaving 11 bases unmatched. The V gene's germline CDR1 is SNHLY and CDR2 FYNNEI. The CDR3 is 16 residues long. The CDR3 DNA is TGTGCCAGCAGTGAAAGAGGGACAGGGGTGATTAGGGGCTACACCTTC. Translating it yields CASSERGTGVIRGYTF.

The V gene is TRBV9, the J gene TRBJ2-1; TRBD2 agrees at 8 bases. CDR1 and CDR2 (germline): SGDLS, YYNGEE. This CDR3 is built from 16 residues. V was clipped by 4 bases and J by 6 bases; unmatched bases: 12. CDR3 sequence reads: CASSPAPSGWGNEQFF. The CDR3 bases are TGTGCCAGCAGCCCAGCGCCTAGCGGGTGGGGCAATGAGCAGTTCTTC.

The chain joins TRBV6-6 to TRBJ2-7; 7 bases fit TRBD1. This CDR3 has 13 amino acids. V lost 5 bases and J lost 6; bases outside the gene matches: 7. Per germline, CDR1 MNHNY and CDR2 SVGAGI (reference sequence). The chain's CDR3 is CASSPTTGREQYF. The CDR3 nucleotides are TGTGCCAGCAGTCCGACGACAGGGCGCGAGCAGTACTTC.

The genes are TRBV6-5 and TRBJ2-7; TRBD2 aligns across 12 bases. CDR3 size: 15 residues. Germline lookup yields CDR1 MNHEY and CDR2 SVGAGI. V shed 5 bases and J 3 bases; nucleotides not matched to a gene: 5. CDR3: CASSAGLAGNYEQYF. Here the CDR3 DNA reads TGTGCCAGCAGTGCCGGACTAGCGGGGAACTACGAGCAGTACTTC.

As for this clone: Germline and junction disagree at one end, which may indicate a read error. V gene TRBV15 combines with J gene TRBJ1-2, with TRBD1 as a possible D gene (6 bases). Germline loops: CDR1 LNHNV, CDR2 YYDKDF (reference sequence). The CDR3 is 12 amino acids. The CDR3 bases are TGTGCCACCAGCCCAGGGGACTATGGCTACCCCTTC. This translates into CATSPGDYGYPF. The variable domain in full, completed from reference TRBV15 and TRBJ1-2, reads DAMVIQNPRYQVTQFGKPVTLSCSQTLNHNVMYWYQQKSSQAPKLLFHYYDKDFNNEADTPDNFQSRRPNTSFCFLDIRSPGLGDTAMYLCATSPGDYGYPFGSGTRLTVV.

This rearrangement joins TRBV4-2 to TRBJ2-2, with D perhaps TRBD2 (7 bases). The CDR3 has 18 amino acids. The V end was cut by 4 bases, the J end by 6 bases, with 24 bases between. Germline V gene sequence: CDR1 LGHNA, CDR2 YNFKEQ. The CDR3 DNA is TGTGCCAGCAGCCGCCGGGACGTAGGACTAGGGGGGGCCGGGGAGCTGTTTTTT. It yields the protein CASSRRDVGLGGAGELFF.

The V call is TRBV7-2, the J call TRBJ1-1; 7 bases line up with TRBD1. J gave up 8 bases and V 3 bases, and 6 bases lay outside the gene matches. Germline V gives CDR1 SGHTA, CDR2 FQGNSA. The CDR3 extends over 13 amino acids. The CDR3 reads CASSFHRGSEAFF. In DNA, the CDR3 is TGTGCCAGCAGCTTCCACAGGGGATCGGAAGCTTTCTTT.

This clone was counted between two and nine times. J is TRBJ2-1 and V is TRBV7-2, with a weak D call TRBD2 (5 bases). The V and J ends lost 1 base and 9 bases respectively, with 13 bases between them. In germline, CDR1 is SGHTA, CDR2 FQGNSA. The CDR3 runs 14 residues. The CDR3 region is CASSLEEGSTEQFF. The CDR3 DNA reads TGTGCCAGCAGCTTAGAAGAGGGCAGCACTGAGCAGTTCTTC.

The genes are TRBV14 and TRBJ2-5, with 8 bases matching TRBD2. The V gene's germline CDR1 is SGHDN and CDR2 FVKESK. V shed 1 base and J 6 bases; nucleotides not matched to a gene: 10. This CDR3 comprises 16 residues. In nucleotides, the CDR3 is TGTGCCAGCAGCCAAGCTGCCGGCGGGAGGAGAAAGACCCAGTACTTC. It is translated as CASSQAAGGRRKTQYF.

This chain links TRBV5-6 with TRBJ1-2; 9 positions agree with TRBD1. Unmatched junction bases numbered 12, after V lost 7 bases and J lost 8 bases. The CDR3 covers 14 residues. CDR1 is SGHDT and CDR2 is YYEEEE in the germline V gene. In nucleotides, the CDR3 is TGTGCCAGCGGAACCGGGACAGGGACGGGGGGCTACACCTTC. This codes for CASGTGTGTGGYTF.

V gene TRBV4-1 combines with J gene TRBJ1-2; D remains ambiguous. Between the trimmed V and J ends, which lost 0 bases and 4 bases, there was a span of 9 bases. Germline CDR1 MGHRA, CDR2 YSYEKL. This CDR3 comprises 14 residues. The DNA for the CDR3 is TGCGCCAGCAGCCAAGATCGGAGCAGCTATGGCTACACCTTC. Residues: CASSQDRSSYGYTF.

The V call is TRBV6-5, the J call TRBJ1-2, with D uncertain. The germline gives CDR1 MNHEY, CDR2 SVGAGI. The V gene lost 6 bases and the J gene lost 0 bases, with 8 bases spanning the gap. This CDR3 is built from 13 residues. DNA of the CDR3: TGTGCCAGCAGAATAGACTCTAACTATGGCTACACCTTC. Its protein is CASRIDSNYGYTF.

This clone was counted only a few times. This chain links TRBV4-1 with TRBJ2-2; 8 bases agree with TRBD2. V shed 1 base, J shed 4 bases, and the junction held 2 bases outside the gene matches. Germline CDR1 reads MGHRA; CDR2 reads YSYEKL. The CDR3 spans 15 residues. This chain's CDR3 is CASSQGRGGTGELFF. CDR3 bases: TGCGCCAGCAGCCAAGGACGGGGGGGCACCGGGGAGCTGTTTTTT.

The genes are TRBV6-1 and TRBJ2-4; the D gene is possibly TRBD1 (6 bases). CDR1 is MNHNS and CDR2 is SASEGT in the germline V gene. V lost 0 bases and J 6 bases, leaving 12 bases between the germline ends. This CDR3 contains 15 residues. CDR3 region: CASSEAQGPRNIQYF. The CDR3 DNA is TGTGCCAGCAGTGAAGCGCAGGGGCCACGAAACATTCAGTACTTC.

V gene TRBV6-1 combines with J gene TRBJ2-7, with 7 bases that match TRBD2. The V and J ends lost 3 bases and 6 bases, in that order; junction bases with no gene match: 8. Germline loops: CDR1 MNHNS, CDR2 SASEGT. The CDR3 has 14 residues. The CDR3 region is CASSDQAGVLEQYF. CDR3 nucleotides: TGTGCCAGCAGTGATCAGGCGGGGGTGCTCGAGCAGTACTTC.

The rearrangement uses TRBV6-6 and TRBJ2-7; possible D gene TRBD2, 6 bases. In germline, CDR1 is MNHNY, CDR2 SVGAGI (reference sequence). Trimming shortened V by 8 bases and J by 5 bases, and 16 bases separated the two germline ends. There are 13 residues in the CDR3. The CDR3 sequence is CASYIGWGDEQYF. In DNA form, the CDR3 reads TGTGCCAGCTATATCGGGTGGGGGGACGAGCAGTACTTC.

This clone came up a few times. In nucleotides, the CDR3 is TGTGCCAGCTCACCACTCGCCGGGGTTGGAGCAACTAATGAAAAACTGTTTTTT. Residues: CASSPLAGVGATNEKLFF. The chain carries TRBV18 and TRBJ1-4; D unclear. The germline gives CDR1 KGHSH, CDR2 LQKENI. There are 18 residues in the CDR3. V gave up 1 base and J gave up 0 bases, with 15 bases separating them.

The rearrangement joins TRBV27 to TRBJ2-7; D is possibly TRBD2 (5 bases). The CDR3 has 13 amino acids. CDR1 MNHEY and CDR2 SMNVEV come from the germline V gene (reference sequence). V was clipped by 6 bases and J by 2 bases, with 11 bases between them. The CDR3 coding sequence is TGTGCCAGCAGACGGGGTTACACCTACGAGCAGTACTTC. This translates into CASRRGYTYEQYF.

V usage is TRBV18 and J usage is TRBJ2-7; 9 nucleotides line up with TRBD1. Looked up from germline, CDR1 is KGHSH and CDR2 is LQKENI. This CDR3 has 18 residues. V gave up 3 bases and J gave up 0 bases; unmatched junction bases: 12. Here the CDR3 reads CASSPRQGGEGSSYEQYF. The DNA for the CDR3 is TGTGCCAGCTCACCCAGACAGGGGGGCGAGGGGAGCTCCTACGAGCAGTACTTC.

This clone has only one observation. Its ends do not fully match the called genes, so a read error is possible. CDR3 sequence (DNA): TGCGCCAGCAGCTTGTTACAGGGAAACTCTGGGGCCAACGTCCTGCCTTTC. Translation gives CASSLLQGNSGANVLPF. J is TRBJ2-6 and V is TRBV5-1; D may be TRBD1 (6 bases). The CDR3 has 17 amino acids. Germline CDR1 reads SGHRS; CDR2 reads YFSETQ.

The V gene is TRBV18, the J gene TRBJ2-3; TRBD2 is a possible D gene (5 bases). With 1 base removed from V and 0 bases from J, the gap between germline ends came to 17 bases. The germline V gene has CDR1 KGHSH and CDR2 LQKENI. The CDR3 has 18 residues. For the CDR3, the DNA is TGTGCCAGCTCACCACTTATGATCGGAGGAACTAGCACAGATACGCAGTATTTT. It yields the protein CASSPLMIGGTSTDTQYF.

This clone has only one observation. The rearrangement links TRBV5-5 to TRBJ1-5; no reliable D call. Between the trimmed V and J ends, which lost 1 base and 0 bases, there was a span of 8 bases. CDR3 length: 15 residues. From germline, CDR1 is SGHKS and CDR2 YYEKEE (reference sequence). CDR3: CASSLTDYSNQPQHF. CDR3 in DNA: TGTGCCAGCAGCTTGACAGACTATAGCAATCAGCCCCAGCATTTT.

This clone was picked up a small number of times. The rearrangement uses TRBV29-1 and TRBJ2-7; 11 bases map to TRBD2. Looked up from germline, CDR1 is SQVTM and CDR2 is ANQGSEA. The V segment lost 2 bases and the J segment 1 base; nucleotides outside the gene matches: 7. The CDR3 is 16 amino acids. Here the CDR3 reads CSVELAGGVGSYEQYF. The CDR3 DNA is TGCAGCGTTGAACTAGCGGGAGGCGTAGGGTCCTACGAGCAGTACTTC.

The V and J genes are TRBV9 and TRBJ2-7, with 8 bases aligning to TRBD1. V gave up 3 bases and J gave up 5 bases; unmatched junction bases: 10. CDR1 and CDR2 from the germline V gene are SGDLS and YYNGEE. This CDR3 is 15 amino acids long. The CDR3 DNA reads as TGTGCCAGCAGCGGACAGGGGCCCCAAGGGGACGAGCAGTACTTC. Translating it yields CASSGQGPQGDEQYF.

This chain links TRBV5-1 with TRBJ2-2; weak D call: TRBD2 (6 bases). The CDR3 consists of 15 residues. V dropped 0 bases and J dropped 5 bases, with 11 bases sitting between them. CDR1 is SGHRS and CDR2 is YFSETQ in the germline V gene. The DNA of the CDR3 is TGCGCCAGCAGCTTGGTAGCGGACTATACCGGGGAGCTGTTTTTT. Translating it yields CASSLVADYTGELFF.